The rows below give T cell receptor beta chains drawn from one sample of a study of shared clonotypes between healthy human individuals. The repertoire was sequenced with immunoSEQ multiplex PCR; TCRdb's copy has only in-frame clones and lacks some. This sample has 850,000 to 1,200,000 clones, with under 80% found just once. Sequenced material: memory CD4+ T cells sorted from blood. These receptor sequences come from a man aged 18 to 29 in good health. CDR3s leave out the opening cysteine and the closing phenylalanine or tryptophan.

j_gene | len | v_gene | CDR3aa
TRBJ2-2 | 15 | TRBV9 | ASSGSLGAGRTGELF
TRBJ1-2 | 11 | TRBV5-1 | ASSLAGGYGYT
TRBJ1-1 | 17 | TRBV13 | ASSHKIIDRGRVNTEAF
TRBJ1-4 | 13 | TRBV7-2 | ASSLGGQGKEKLF
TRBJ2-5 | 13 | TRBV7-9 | ASSLEGTSLETQY
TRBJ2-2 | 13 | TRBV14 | ASSQGGSYTGELF
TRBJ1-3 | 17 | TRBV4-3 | ASSQDRAGAGSGGNTIY
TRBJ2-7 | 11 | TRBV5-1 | ASSLTGLYEQY
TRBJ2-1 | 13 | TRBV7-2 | ASSLAGGPGNEQF
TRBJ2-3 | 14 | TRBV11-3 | ASSLTTSGATDTQY
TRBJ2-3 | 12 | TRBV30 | AWSVPGVGDTQY
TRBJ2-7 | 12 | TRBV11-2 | ASSLMRASHEQY
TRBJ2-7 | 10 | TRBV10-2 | ASGRGSYEQY
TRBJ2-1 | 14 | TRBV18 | ASSPRDPLEHNEQF
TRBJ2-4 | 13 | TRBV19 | ASSIVREAKNIQY
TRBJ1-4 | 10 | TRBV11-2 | ASSLGAGRQF
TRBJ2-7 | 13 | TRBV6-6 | ASSSYRGGGYEQY
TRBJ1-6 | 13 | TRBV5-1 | ASSLLTGTDSPLH
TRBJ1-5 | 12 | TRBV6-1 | ASRRQGFGQPQH
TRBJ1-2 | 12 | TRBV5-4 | ASSGGRGSYGYT
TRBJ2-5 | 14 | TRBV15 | ATSRDSGGERETQY
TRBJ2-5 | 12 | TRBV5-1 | ASSPGRYGETQY
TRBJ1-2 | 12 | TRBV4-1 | ASSPEGTNYGYT
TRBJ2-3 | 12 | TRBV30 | AWSRDTSTDTQY
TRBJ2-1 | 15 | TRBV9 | ASSVGSWLAGGSEQF
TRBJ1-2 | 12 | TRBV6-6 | ASSYSRVGYGYT
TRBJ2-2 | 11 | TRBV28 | ASSWGQAGELF
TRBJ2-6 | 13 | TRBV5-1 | ASSVDISGANVLT
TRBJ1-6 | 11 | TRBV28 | ASSKQLYSPLH
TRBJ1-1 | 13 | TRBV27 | ASSPSGSANTEAF
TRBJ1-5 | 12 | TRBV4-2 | ASSQEKHNQPQH
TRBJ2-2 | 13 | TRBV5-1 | ACRDQGSGTGELF